The 31 T cell receptor beta chains below come from one sample, sequenced in a study of blood T cell repertoires in COVID-19. Some clones are missing from TCRdb's copy, which holds only in-frame ones; the method was immunoSEQ multiplex PCR. This table holds about 34,000 clones, approximately 80% found once. The specimen was peripheral blood. Source of these receptors: a man older than 75 with acute or convalescent COVID-19.

This rearrangement joins TRBV6-1 to TRBJ2-7; 9 nucleotides align to TRBD1. The CDR3 sequence is 16 residues long. With 1 base clipped from V and 6 bases from J, the junction kept 10 bases outside the gene matches. In germline, CDR1 is MNHNS, CDR2 SASEGT. The CDR3 here is CASSEEEGTGTSEQYF. The CDR3 DNA sequence: TGTGCCAGCAGTGAAGAGGAAGGGACAGGGACCTCCGAGCAGTACTTC.

The J gene is TRBJ2-7, the V gene TRBV3-1 (or the pseudogene TRBV3-2); D remains unclear. The length of the CDR3 is 13 residues. Trimming cost V 3 bases and J 4 bases, with 10 bases left between them. CDR1 and CDR2 (germline): LGHDT, YNNKEL (reference sequence). The CDR3 sequence: CASSQPGQYEQYF. CDR3 in DNA: TGTGCCAGCAGCCAGCCGGGTCAGTACGAGCAGTACTTC.

The rearrangement links TRBV14 to TRBJ2-7, with D perhaps matching TRBD1 (6 bases). Germline V gene lookup returns CDR1 SGHDN and CDR2 FVKESK. The CDR3 covers 11 residues. V was shortened by 4 bases and J by 12 bases, with 13 bases between the two germline ends. The CDR3 nucleotides are TGTGCCAGCAGCCTAGCAGGGGTTATGTACTTC. Encoded protein: CASSLAGVMYF.

This sequence joins TRBV28 and TRBJ2-4, with D perhaps TRBD1 (6 bases). Per germline, CDR1 MDHEN and CDR2 SYDVKM. CDR3 length: 17 amino acids. Between the trimmed V and J ends, which lost 6 bases and 0 bases, there was a span of 18 bases. The CDR3 DNA reads as TGTGCCAGCAGGACAATTATCAGGGGTTTAGCCAAAAACATTCAGTACTTC. Amino acid sequence: CASRTIIRGLAKNIQYF.

The chain has TRBV28 and TRBJ2-2; unclear D gene. Per germline, CDR1 MDHEN and CDR2 SYDVKM. The ends were cut back, 5 bases at V and 3 bases at J, with 7 bases in the middle. CDR3 length: 13 amino acids. CDR3 in amino acids: CASSLLYTGELFF. DNA of the CDR3: TGTGCCAGCAGTCTACTCTACACCGGGGAGCTGTTTTTT.

This clone has only a few counts. The chain joins TRBV27 to TRBJ1-1; 7 bases fit TRBD1. The junction had 3 bases not matched to a gene; V was cut back by 6 bases and J by 2 bases. CDR3 length: 13 amino acids. Per germline, CDR1 MNHEY and CDR2 SMNVEV (reference sequence). The CDR3 DNA reads TGTGCCAGCAGGTGGGACAGCAACACTGAAGCTTTCTTT. Amino acid sequence: CASRWDSNTEAFF.

The genes are TRBV9 and TRBJ2-2; 7 positions agree with TRBD2. The V gene's germline CDR1 is SGDLS and CDR2 YYNGEE. This CDR3 comprises 16 residues. Trimming took 0 bases from V and 6 from J; bases not matched to a gene: 8. In DNA form, the CDR3 reads TGTGCCAGCAGCGTAGGGTTGGGAGGGAGTCCCGGGGAGCTGTTTTTT. This encodes CASSVGLGGSPGELFF.

This clone has a handful of counts. V usage is TRBV6-4 and J usage is TRBJ2-3; TRBD2 matches at 11 bases. The CDR3 length is 16 residues. CDR1 and CDR2 (germline): MRHNA, SNTAGT. V was clipped by 5 bases and J by 1 base; unmatched bases: 5. CDR3 loop: CASSISGGAGTDTQYF. The DNA for the CDR3 is TGTGCCAGCAGTATTAGCGGGGGGGCTGGCACAGATACGCAGTATTTT.

The CDR3 region has the DNA TGTGCCAGCTCAACGTTACCCGGGACTAGCGTTTACAATGAGCAGTTCTTC. Its translation is CASSTLPGTSVYNEQFF. The chain carries TRBV18 and TRBJ2-1, with 10 bases lining up with TRBD2. The V gene end was trimmed by 5 bases and the J gene end by 4 bases; junction bases not matched to a gene: 11. The CDR3 runs 17 residues. The germline V gene encodes CDR1 KGHSH and CDR2 LQKENI.

This chain uses TRBV6-6 with TRBJ2-7; D is ambiguous. The CDR3 consists of 14 residues. The V end was cut by 7 bases, the J end by 1 base, with 14 bases between. Germline V gene sequence: CDR1 MNHNY, CDR2 SVGAGI (reference sequence). CDR3: CASIDGGSSYEQYF. The CDR3, as DNA: TGTGCCAGCATCGACGGCGGTTCGTCCTACGAGCAGTACTTC.

V usage is TRBV4-2 and J usage is TRBJ2-3; 8 bases map to TRBD2. Germline V CDR1 and CDR2: LGHNA, YNFKEQ. The CDR3 length is 16 residues. With 5 bases clipped from V and 6 bases from J, the junction kept 13 bases outside the gene matches. The CDR3 reads CASSATNGGVRDTQYF. CDR3 coding DNA: TGTGCCAGCAGCGCAACCAACGGGGGGGTTCGGGATACGCAGTATTTT.

The chain uses TRBV5-1 and TRBJ2-7; TRBD1 might be the D (6 bases). The CDR3 has 13 amino acids. V gave up 5 bases and J gave up 1 base, with 10 bases separating them. Germline V gene sequence: CDR1 SGHRS, CDR2 YFSETQ. The CDR3 is CASRQDSSYEQYF. Here the CDR3 DNA reads TGCGCCAGCAGGCAGGACAGTTCCTACGAGCAGTACTTC.

The table lists this clone with a count of one. The genes are TRBV7-3 and TRBJ2-2, with 9 bases lining up with TRBD2. The CDR3 has 16 residues. Trimming took 2 bases from V and 7 from J; bases not matched to a gene: 8. Germline assignment: CDR1 SGHTA and CDR2 FQGTGA. This CDR3 reads CASSLGSLAGIGELFF. The CDR3, as DNA: TGTGCCAGCAGCTTAGGGTCTCTAGCGGGGATCGGGGAGCTGTTTTTT.

V usage is TRBV2 and J usage is TRBJ1-4, with 8 bases that match TRBD1. This CDR3 has 13 amino acids. Germline V gene data show CDR1 as SNHLY and CDR2 as FYNNEI. V lost 10 bases to trimming and J lost 4 bases; unmatched junction nucleotides: 5. Here the CDR3 DNA reads TGTGCCACTAGGGACAGGTATAATGAAAAACTGTTTTTT. As protein: CATRDRYNEKLFF.

The chain is built from TRBV25-1 and TRBJ1-5; D gene ambiguous. CDR1 and CDR2 (germline): MGHDK, SYGVNS. V lost 3 bases and J lost 7, with 7 bases in between. The length of the CDR3 is 12 residues. The CDR3 bases are TGTGCCAGCAGTGAGGGCGGGCAGCCCCAGCATTTT. Protein sequence: CASSEGGQPQHF. Combining the CDR3 with reference TRBV25-1 and TRBJ1-5 gives the whole variable domain EADIYQTPRYLVIGTGKKITLECSQTMGHDKMYWYQQDPGMELHLIHYSYGVNSTEKGDLSSESTVSRIRTEHFPLTLESARPSHTSQYLCASSEGGQPQHFGDGTRLSIL.

V gene TRBV24-1 combines with J gene TRBJ2-3; weak D call: TRBD2 (7 bases). Germline V lookup: CDR1 KGHDR, CDR2 SFDVKD. V gave up 7 bases and J gave up 2 bases, with 15 bases separating them. CDR3 length equals 15 residues. The CDR3: CATRGGRGFTDTQYF. CDR3 bases: TGTGCCACCAGGGGGGGGCGGGGCTTCACAGATACGCAGTATTTT.

The chain combines TRBV6-1 with TRBJ2-7; TRBD2 agrees at 9 bases. The CDR3 spans 15 residues. Trimming cost V 1 base and J 3 bases; bases outside gene matches: 4. The germline CDR1 and CDR2 sequences are MNHNS and SASEGT. CDR3 nucleotide sequence: TGTGCCAGCAGTGAAGGTAGCGGGGGTTTCTACGAGCAGTACTTC. Translating gives CASSEGSGGFYEQYF.

This clone was counted once. The V and J genes are TRBV28 and TRBJ2-7, with 7 bases identical to TRBD1. The junction had 9 bases not matched to a gene; V was cut back by 6 bases and J by 1 base. This CDR3 contains 15 residues. The germline gives CDR1 MDHEN, CDR2 SYDVKM. The CDR3 DNA reads TGTGCCAGCAGGTCCGGGACAGTTTTTTCCTACGAGCAGTACTTC. This codes for CASRSGTVFSYEQYF.

The chain links TRBV19 to TRBJ1-2; TRBD1 is a possible D gene (6 bases). The V and J ends lost 5 bases and 0 bases respectively, with 13 bases between them. The V gene's germline CDR1 is LNHDA and CDR2 SQIVND (reference sequence). CDR3 length: 15 amino acids. CDR3 in amino acids: CASSVPRTANYGYTF. The CDR3 DNA is TGTGCCAGTAGTGTCCCGAGGACAGCTAACTATGGCTACACCTTC.

The V gene is TRBV6-5, the J gene TRBJ1-1, with TRBD1 identical over 7 bases. Unmatched junction bases numbered 8, after V lost 3 bases and J lost 4 bases. CDR1 is MNHEY, CDR2 SVGAGI, per germline. This CDR3 contains 15 residues. CDR3 sequence reads: CASSYFSRGATEAFF. In DNA form, the CDR3 reads TGTGCCAGCAGTTATTTTTCCAGGGGGGCCACTGAAGCTTTCTTT.

The chain uses TRBV4-2 and TRBJ2-6, with 8 positions matching TRBD1. The CDR3 is 19 amino acids. CDR1 LGHNA and CDR2 YNFKEQ come from the germline V gene. The V and J ends lost 2 bases and 0 bases, in that order; junction bases with no gene match: 9. CDR3 protein: CASSQNPGQVRSGANVLTF. In DNA form, the CDR3 reads TGTGCCAGCAGCCAAAACCCGGGACAGGTACGCTCTGGGGCCAACGTCCTGACTTTC.

In DNA form, the CDR3 reads TGTGCCAGACGTCCAGGGGACACTTACTATGGCTACACCTTC. This encodes CARRPGDTYYGYTF. The rearrangement links TRBV19 to TRBJ1-2, with D possibly being TRBD1 (6 bases). The CDR3 is 14 amino acids. The V gene's germline CDR1 is LNHDA and CDR2 SQIVND (reference sequence). Trimming shortened V by 9 bases and J by 3 bases, and 17 bases separated the two germline ends.

V usage is TRBV6-5 and J usage is TRBJ2-5; 9 nucleotides agree with TRBD1. CDR3 length equals 13 residues. Unmatched junction bases numbered 8, after V lost 10 bases and J lost 5 bases. CDR1 and CDR2 from the germline V gene are MNHEY and SVGAGI. The CDR3 loop reads CATRTGEGETQYF. In nucleotides, the CDR3 is TGTGCCACCAGGACAGGGGAGGGTGAGACCCAGTACTTC.

The genes are TRBV3-1 (or the pseudogene TRBV3-2) and TRBJ2-7; no firm D call. The CDR3 spans 14 residues. The germline V gene encodes CDR1 LGHDT and CDR2 YNNKEL (reference sequence). With 1 base removed from V and 2 bases from J, the gap between germline ends came to 9 bases. CDR3 nucleotides: TGTGCCAGCAGCCAAGGGCCCCAACCCTACGAGCAGTACTTC. Amino acids: CASSQGPQPYEQYF.

In this sample, this clone turned up a few times. The chain carries TRBV19 and TRBJ1-5, with a tentative D call TRBD1 (5 bases). This CDR3 comprises 14 residues. Germline values: CDR1 LNHDA, CDR2 SQIVND (reference sequence). Trimming removed 5 bases at V and 4 bases at J, with 12 bases between. CDR3 region: CASSGARMNQPQHF. DNA of the CDR3: TGTGCCAGTAGTGGGGCCAGAATGAATCAGCCCCAGCATTTT.

The J gene is TRBJ2-7, the V gene TRBV7-9, with TRBD1 matching 7 bases. The ends lost 5 bases at V and 2 bases at J; junction bases unmatched: 12. The CDR3 runs to 16 residues. Per the germline V gene, CDR1 is SEHNR and CDR2 is FQNEAQ (reference sequence). For the CDR3, the DNA is TGTGCCAGCAGCCCCAAGGCAACAGGGGTGGCCTACGAGCAGTACTTC. The encoded protein is CASSPKATGVAYEQYF.

The chain carries TRBV19 and TRBJ2-3; TRBD1 aligns across 9 bases. V was clipped by 4 bases and J by 7 bases; unmatched bases: 9. The CDR3 has 15 amino acids. The germline CDR1 and CDR2 sequences are LNHDA and SQIVND (reference sequence). The DNA of the CDR3 is TGTGCCAGTAGTACCCGGGACAGGGACATCAATACGCAGTATTTT. It specifies CASSTRDRDINTQYF.

This clone was detected only once. The chain uses TRBV5-1 and TRBJ2-3, with a possible D match to TRBD2 (7 bases). Germline CDR1 SGHRS, CDR2 YFSETQ. The V gene lost 7 bases and the J gene lost 1 base, with 10 bases spanning the gap. The CDR3 consists of 13 residues. The CDR3 bases are TGCGCCAGCGGGGGGGCCGGCACAGATACGCAGTATTTT. It codes for CASGGAGTDTQYF.

CDR3 sequence reads: CSVSWGDGYGYTF. CDR3 coding DNA: TGCAGCGTCTCTTGGGGGGATGGATATGGCTACACCTTC. The gene calls are TRBV29-1 and TRBJ1-2; D perhaps matches TRBD1 (5 bases). The germline V gene encodes CDR1 SQVTM and CDR2 ANQGSEA. V was trimmed by 6 bases and J by 5 bases, leaving 16 bases between them. This CDR3 has 13 residues. Full variable domain (missing parts from reference TRBV29-1 and TRBJ1-2): SAVISQKPSRDICQRGTSLTIQCQVDSQVTMMFWYRQQPGQSLTLIATANQGSEATYESGFVIDKFPISRPNLTFSTLTVSNMSPEDSSIYLCSVSWGDGYGYTFGSGTRLTVV.

This rearrangement joins TRBV6-5 to TRBJ1-5, with 8 bases lining up with TRBD1. V trimming: 6 bases; J trimming: 0 bases; junction bases outside the gene matches: 1. CDR3 length: 14 amino acids. In germline, CDR1 is MNHEY, CDR2 SVGAGI. CDR3 amino acids: CASRGQVSNQPQHF. The DNA for the CDR3 is TGTGCCAGCAGGGGACAGGTTAGCAATCAGCCCCAGCATTTT.

The sample holds a few counts of this clone. V gene TRBV10-3 combines with J gene TRBJ2-1, with TRBD2 identical over 12 bases. The CDR3 length is 15 residues. Germline V gene data show CDR1 as ENHRY and CDR2 as SYGVKD. Trimming at V came to 6 bases and at J to 7 bases, leaving 7 bases not matched to a gene. The CDR3 DNA follows: TGTGCCATCAGCGAGACTAGCGGGAGCTCTAATGAGCAGTTCTTC. It codes for CAISETSGSSNEQFF.